The clone carrying this T cell receptor beta chain was counted ten times or more. Its antigen is as yet unknown. CDR1 SQVTM and CDR2 ANQGSEA come from the germline V gene. The CDR3 contains 12 residues. Trimming removed 8 bases at V and 4 bases at J, with 14 bases between. The sorted Tregs were CD4+CD25+CD127-/low cells. Constant-region reverse primers amplified full-length variable regions, followed by semi-nested Nested Universal Primer A PCR. TCRdb reprocessed the 5' RACE reads with MiXCR, giving one entry per CDR3 protein. The sample yields under 65,000 distinct CDR3 sequences, roughly 20% seen once. Overall study results and limits: The larger cohort examined one V-J beta rearrangement, not whole repertoires. Greatest tumor Treg TCR overlap was with tumor naive CD4+ cells. Tumor memory CD4+ T cell TCR gene usage clustered with blood and lymph node memory CD4+ cells and lymph node naive CD4+ cells.

The sequence derives from a female donor with breast cancer. The gene calls are TRBV29-1 and TRBJ1-1, with no clear D. The sample consisted of tumor-infiltrating Tregs sorted from the breast tumor. CDR3 amino acids: CSISEGFTEAFF. The CDR3 nucleotides read TGCAGCATCTCCGAGGGTTTCACTGAAGCTTTCTTT.